The 25 T cell receptor beta chains in this list originate from one sample, sequenced in a study of blood T cell repertoires in COVID-19 (dated by TCRdb to 2018 to 2021). The library came from the immunoSEQ multiplex PCR assay. As stored in TCRdb, this immuneACCESS dataset retains in-frame rearrangements with V and J assigned. A fraction of the clones does not appear; measured against another copy, unresolved V genes explain less than half of the discrepancy, and the remainder lacks a known reason. The sample table lists 70,000 to 90,000 clones, 65% to 80% of them with a count of one. Of the sample, 10% to 12% is held by the ten largest clones. What was sequenced was peripheral blood. The receptors originated from a man between 65 and 85 years old with acute or convalescent COVID-19.

In its sample, this clone was seen a few times. The V and J genes are TRBV5-6 and TRBJ1-3, with 7 bases lining up with TRBD1. The CDR3 length is 16 residues. Germline V gives CDR1 SGHDT, CDR2 YYEEEE. The V gene end was trimmed by 4 bases and the J gene end by 0 bases; junction bases not matched to a gene: 7. CDR3 DNA sequence: TGTGCCAGCAGCAGAGTGGGACAGAGCTCTGGAAACACCATATATTTT. Its protein is CASSRVGQSSGNTIYF.

This chain connects TRBV19 to TRBJ2-7; possibly TRBD1 for D (5 bases). The CDR3 is 13 amino acids. Germline CDR1 LNHDA, CDR2 SQIVND (reference sequence). V lost 3 bases and J 3 bases, leaving 9 bases between the germline ends. CDR3 in amino acids: CASSINRIYEQYF. Written as DNA, the CDR3 is TGTGCCAGTAGTATCAACAGGATCTACGAGCAGTACTTC.

This sequence joins TRBV2 and TRBJ2-1, with D perhaps TRBD2 (5 bases). The germline CDR1 and CDR2 sequences are SNHLY and FYNNEI. The germline V and J ends were trimmed by 2 bases and 4 bases, with 15 bases remaining between them. This CDR3 region has 16 residues. This CDR3 is CASSEWGAVEYNEQFF. CDR3 sequence (DNA): TGTGCCAGCAGTGAATGGGGAGCGGTAGAATACAATGAGCAGTTCTTC. The whole variable domain, filled in from reference TRBV2 and TRBJ2-1, reads EPEVTQTPSHQVTQMGQEVILRCVPISNHLYFYWYRQILGQKVEFLVSFYNNEISEKSEIFDDQFSVERPDGSNFTLKIRSTKLEDSAMYFCASSEWGAVEYNEQFFGPGTRLTVL.

V and J are TRBV5-1 and TRBJ1-2, with TRBD1 identical over 7 bases. CDR1 and CDR2 from the germline V gene are SGHRS and YFSETQ. With V trimmed by 3 bases and J by 1 base, 6 bases remained unmatched. The CDR3 loop spans 15 amino acids. CDR3 nucleotides: TGCGCCAGCAGCTCCCGGGGGACAGTTAACTATGGCTACACCTTC. Translation gives CASSSRGTVNYGYTF.

The chain combines TRBV27 with TRBJ1-3; D is perhaps TRBD1 (5 bases). CDR1 is MNHEY and CDR2 is SMNVEV in the germline V gene (reference sequence). There are 14 residues in the CDR3. V lost 5 bases and J lost 3, with 11 bases in between. The CDR3 reads CASSPNRNGNTIYF. The CDR3 nucleotides read TGTGCCAGCAGTCCAAACAGGAATGGAAACACCATATATTTT.

This chain uses TRBV15 with TRBJ1-2; D is perhaps TRBD1 (5 bases). Deletions cut 3 bases from V and 0 bases from J, with 8 bases between. This CDR3 is built from 14 residues. Germline CDR1 is LNHNV and CDR2 is YYDKDF (reference sequence). The CDR3 region is CATSRGLSNYGYTF. In DNA, the CDR3 is TGTGCCACCAGCAGGGGACTCTCTAACTATGGCTACACCTTC.

The rearrangement joins TRBV19 to TRBJ2-2; D not resolved. The CDR3 runs to 14 residues. Germline CDR1 LNHDA, CDR2 SQIVND (reference sequence). Trimming removed 4 bases from V and 1 base from J, with 7 bases in between. The CDR3 DNA follows: TGTGCCAGTAGTAAGAGTCAGAACACCGGGGAGCTGTTTTTT. Translating gives CASSKSQNTGELFF.

The chain couples TRBV28 to TRBJ2-2, with 10 bases that match TRBD1. CDR1 is MDHEN, CDR2 SYDVKM, per germline. J lost 4 bases, V lost 5 bases, and 4 bases had no gene match. The CDR3 is 15 residues long. CDR3 in amino acids: CASSPGTGVTGELFF. The CDR3 coding sequence is TGTGCCAGCAGTCCCGGGACAGGGGTCACCGGGGAGCTGTTTTTT.

This clone came up a few times. The chain carries TRBV5-8 and TRBJ1-4; 9 nucleotides agree with TRBD1. The germline V gene encodes CDR1 SGHTS and CDR2 YDEGEE. Germline trimming cut 2 bases from V and 8 bases from J; bases unmatched to any gene: 4. The CDR3 runs to 14 residues. The CDR3 region is CASSFYRGQEKLFF. CDR3 coding DNA: TGTGCCAGCAGCTTCTACAGGGGGCAGGAAAAACTGTTTTTT.

V and J are TRBV6-1 and TRBJ1-4; D not resolved. V gave up 1 base and J gave up 8 bases, with 14 bases separating them. Germline V lookup: CDR1 MNHNS, CDR2 SASEGT. CDR3 size: 15 residues. Here the CDR3 reads CASSEGRARGEKLFF. CDR3 nucleotide sequence: TGTGCCAGCAGTGAAGGGAGGGCCCGAGGAGAAAAACTGTTTTTT.

This clone was seen a few times. The chain combines TRBV5-4 with TRBJ1-6; 7 bases map to TRBD1. After removal of 1 base from V and 8 bases from J, the junction contained 12 bases not matched to a gene. Germline loops: CDR1 SGHNT, CDR2 YYREEE (reference sequence). This CDR3 contains 17 residues. The DNA for the CDR3 is TGTGCCAGCAGCTTGAGGGGACAGCTACTATCCTATTCACCCCTCCACTTT. As protein: CASSLRGQLLSYSPLHF.

The chain uses TRBV28 and TRBJ2-3, with 7 bases lining up with TRBD2. J was trimmed by 0 bases and V by 0 bases; bases with no gene match: 6. The CDR3 covers 17 residues. Germline CDR1 and CDR2: MDHEN and SYDVKM. The CDR3 here is CASSLWGRRGSTDTQYF. The CDR3 bases are TGTGCCAGCAGTTTATGGGGGAGGCGGGGGAGCACAGATACGCAGTATTTT.

V is TRBV19 and J is TRBJ1-5; TRBD1 matches at 7 bases. J was trimmed by 1 base and V by 4 bases; bases with no gene match: 4. CDR1 LNHDA and CDR2 SQIVND come from the germline V gene (reference sequence). CDR3 length: 15 residues. The CDR3 spells CASSKEGASNQPQHF. The CDR3 DNA reads as TGTGCCAGTAGTAAAGAGGGGGCAAGCAATCAGCCCCAGCATTTT. Looking up the rest from reference TRBV19 and TRBJ1-5 gives the full variable domain: DGGITQSPKYLFRKEGQNVTLSCEQNLNHDAMYWYRQDPGQGLRLIYYSQIVNDFQKGDIAEGYSVSREKKESFPLTVTSAQKNPTAFYLCASSKEGASNQPQHFGDGTRLSIL.

The V call is TRBV5-5, the J call TRBJ2-2; TRBD1 might be the D (5 bases). This CDR3 spans 13 amino acids. Trimming left V 3 bases short and J 7 bases short, with 10 bases between. In germline, CDR1 is SGHKS, CDR2 YYEKEE (reference sequence). The chain's CDR3 is CASSSRQSGELFF. The CDR3, as DNA: TGTGCCAGCAGCTCAAGACAGAGCGGGGAGCTGTTTTTT.

A few counts support this clone. CDR3: CASSPRGHDTEAFF. The CDR3 DNA sequence: TGTGCCAGCAGCCCTCGAGGCCATGACACTGAAGCTTTCTTT. The chain links TRBV3-1 (or the pseudogene TRBV3-2) to TRBJ1-1; D unresolved. V gave up 4 bases and J gave up 3 bases, with 12 bases separating them. The CDR3 loop spans 14 amino acids. CDR1 and CDR2 from the germline V gene are LGHDT and YNNKEL (reference sequence).

This sequence joins TRBV6-2 or TRBV6-3 and TRBJ2-1; 7 positions match TRBD1. There are 16 residues in the CDR3. Per germline, CDR1 MNHEY and CDR2 SVGEGT. The J segment lost 5 bases and the V segment lost 2 bases, leaving 9 bases of the junction unmatched. CDR3 in amino acids: CASSYPWDSRNNEQFF. CDR3 coding DNA: TGTGCCAGCAGTTACCCCTGGGACAGTAGGAACAATGAGCAGTTCTTC.

This clone was counted once. The chain couples TRBV6-5 to TRBJ2-1, with 8 nucleotides matching TRBD1. V was clipped by 4 bases and J by 8 bases; unmatched bases: 7. Germline CDR1 and CDR2: MNHEY and SVGAGI. This CDR3 has 14 residues. The CDR3 DNA reads as TGTGCCAGCAGTTTAGGACAGGGTTGGGATGAGCAGTTCTTC. This translates into CASSLGQGWDEQFF.

J is TRBJ2-6 and V is TRBV6-2 or TRBV6-3; weak D call: TRBD1 (6 bases). Trimming removed 5 bases from V and 0 bases from J, with 14 bases in between. The CDR3 contains 17 residues. Germline values: CDR1 MNHEY, CDR2 SVGEGT. DNA for the CDR3: TGTGCCAGCAGTACCGTCAGGGGAACCTCTGGGGCCAACGTCCTGACTTTC. As protein: CASSTVRGTSGANVLTF.

This clone has just one count. The V call is TRBV2, the J call TRBJ1-4; D gene ambiguous. Trimming shortened V by 2 bases and J by 0 bases, and 4 bases separated the two germline ends. This CDR3 contains 14 residues. Germline CDR1 SNHLY, CDR2 FYNNEI. CDR3 loop: CASSELSTNEKLFF. The CDR3 nucleotides read TGTGCCAGCAGTGAATTATCAACTAATGAAAAACTGTTTTTT.

This sequence joins TRBV10-3 and TRBJ1-1; possibly TRBD1 for D (5 bases). V gave up 6 bases and J gave up 1 base, with 9 bases separating them. The CDR3 has 13 residues. In germline, CDR1 is ENHRY, CDR2 SYGVKD. The CDR3 nucleotides read TGTGCCATCAGACTTGGACAGAACACTGAAGCTTTCTTT. Protein sequence: CAIRLGQNTEAFF.

The chain employs TRBV30 and TRBJ2-7, with a possible D match to TRBD1 (5 bases). Trimming took 3 bases from V and 3 from J, leaving 9 bases between them. The CDR3 runs to 12 residues. Germline lookup yields CDR1 GTSNPN and CDR2 SVGIG (reference sequence). The CDR3: CAWSPDSYEQYF. DNA for the CDR3: TGTGCCTGGAGCCCCGACAGCTACGAGCAGTACTTC.

The chain uses TRBV10-3 and TRBJ2-5; D is ambiguous. Germline V gene data show CDR1 as ENHRY and CDR2 as SYGVKD. The CDR3 sequence is 13 residues long. V was pared by 4 bases and J by 0 bases, with 6 bases between. The CDR3 reads CAISVSDQETQYF. The CDR3 bases are TGTGCCATCAGTGTTTCGGACCAAGAGACCCAGTACTTC.

The gene calls are TRBV14 and TRBJ2-5, with TRBD1 as a possible D gene (6 bases). V shed 1 base and J shed 7 bases, with 10 bases lying between them. The CDR3 totals 13 residues. The germline CDR1 and CDR2 sequences are SGHDN and FVKESK. CDR3 in amino acids: CASSQVGAGTQYF. For the CDR3, the DNA is TGTGCCAGCAGCCAAGTGGGGGCGGGGACCCAGTACTTC.

The V and J genes are TRBV5-5 and TRBJ2-7, with a tentative D call TRBD1 (5 bases). This CDR3 is 14 amino acids long. V was trimmed by 0 bases and J by 6 bases, leaving 13 bases between them. In germline, CDR1 is SGHKS, CDR2 YYEKEE (reference sequence). CDR3 bases: TGTGCCAGCAGCTTGGCATTCAGGGATGGCGAGCAGTACTTC. Translated: CASSLAFRDGEQYF.

This clone has only one observation. The chain joins TRBV20-1 to TRBJ2-5; D is undetermined. The CDR3 spans 13 residues. V was trimmed by 3 bases and J by 1 base, leaving 9 bases between them. Germline lookup yields CDR1 DFQATT and CDR2 SNEGSKA (reference sequence). CDR3 protein: CSASGQSQETQYF. The CDR3 nucleotides are TGCAGTGCTAGTGGCCAGTCCCAAGAGACCCAGTACTTC.